These 18 T cell receptor beta chains were sequenced from one sample in a study of radiotherapy plus CTLA-4 blockade in lung cancer. Assay used: immunoSEQ multiplex PCR; TCRdb lists only in-frame clones, some missing. The data show 70,000 to 90,000 clones, around 80% seen once. Sequencing was performed on peripheral blood, taken from a patient treated with radiotherapy plus ipilimumab. The receptors here all came from a human donor with non-small cell lung cancer who had a complete response to radiotherapy plus ipilimumab.

This clone appeared a few times. The chain carries TRBV14 and TRBJ2-1; tentatively, D is TRBD1 or TRBD2 (5 bases each). Germline values: CDR1 SGHDN, CDR2 FVKESK. V lost 4 bases and J lost 6, with 22 bases in between. The CDR3 is made up of 17 amino acids. The CDR3 is CASSLPSGPHTTNEQFF. The CDR3 bases are TGTGCCAGCAGCCTCCCGTCGGGACCCCACACCACCAATGAGCAGTTCTTC.

This sequence joins TRBV7-9 and TRBJ2-1; 7 positions agree with TRBD1. The trim removed 5 bases at V and 2 bases at J, leaving 6 bases unmatched. The CDR3 spans 15 residues. Germline V gene data show CDR1 as SEHNR and CDR2 as FQNEAQ (reference sequence). The CDR3 region has the DNA TGTGCCAGCAGCCCGTATACAGGGGCCTACAATGAGCAGTTCTTC. It encodes CASSPYTGAYNEQFF.

This chain joins TRBV7-8 and TRBJ1-5, with D hard to call. This CDR3 region has 17 residues. Germline V gene sequence: CDR1 SGHVS, CDR2 FQNEAQ. Trimming cost V 1 base and J 0 bases, with 13 bases left between them. The CDR3 here is CASSLVVGLYSNQPQHF. For the CDR3, the DNA is TGTGCCAGCAGCTTAGTTGTAGGACTTTATAGCAATCAGCCCCAGCATTTT.

V is TRBV5-1 and J is TRBJ1-4; D gene uncertain. CDR1 and CDR2 (germline): SGHRS, YFSETQ. The CDR3 loop spans 14 amino acids. Trimming stripped 4 bases from V and 5 bases from J, with 12 bases between. CDR3 protein: CASSMNQENEKLFF. In nucleotides, the CDR3 is TGCGCCAGCAGCATGAATCAGGAGAATGAAAAACTGTTTTTT.

This chain joins TRBV10-3 and TRBJ1-2; TRBD1 aligns across 7 bases. V lost 7 bases and J lost 4; bases outside the gene matches: 9. The V gene's germline CDR1 is ENHRY and CDR2 SYGVKD. The CDR3 is 14 amino acids. CDR3 sequence: CAIKIGGSSYGYTF. The CDR3 region has the DNA TGTGCCATCAAAATAGGGGGCTCATCCTATGGCTACACCTTC.

The chain is built from TRBV11-2 and TRBJ2-5; no reliable D call. CDR3 length equals 14 residues. Trimming took off 1 base at V and 5 bases at J, with 11 bases between the two ends. Looked up from germline, CDR1 is SGHAT and CDR2 is FQNNGV. The CDR3 coding sequence is TGTGCCAGCAGCTTAGTTTTGCCGGGTGAGACCCAGTACTTC. This encodes CASSLVLPGETQYF. Full variable domain (rest looked up from reference TRBV11-2 and TRBJ2-5): EAGVAQSPRYKIIEKRQSVAFWCNPISGHATLYWYQQILGQGPKLLIQFQNNGVVDDSQLPKDRFSAERLKGVDSTLKIQPAKLEDSAVYLCASSLVLPGETQYFGPGTRLLVL.

In its sample, this clone was seen once. This chain connects TRBV4-3 to TRBJ2-3; D unresolved. Germline CDR1 LGHNA, CDR2 YSLEER. The ends were cut back, 0 bases at V and 1 base at J, with 8 bases in the middle. The CDR3 runs 15 residues. The CDR3 loop reads CASSQEVGGTDTQYF. CDR3 nucleotide sequence: TGCGCCAGCAGCCAAGAGGTTGGGGGCACAGATACGCAGTATTTT.

The rearrangement joins TRBV2 to TRBJ2-7, with TRBD2 matching 15 bases. The CDR3 covers 19 residues. Germline V gene lookup returns CDR1 SNHLY and CDR2 FYNNEI. Unmatched junction bases numbered 11, after V lost 5 bases and J lost 0 bases. The CDR3, as DNA: TGTGCCAGCAGTCAGCCCGGGACTAGCGGGGGGACGAGCTCCTACGAGCAGTACTTC. Its protein product is CASSQPGTSGGTSSYEQYF.

V gene TRBV6-5 combines with J gene TRBJ2-5, with D tentatively TRBD1 (6 bases). CDR3 length equals 15 residues. CDR1 and CDR2 (germline): MNHEY, SVGAGI. V lost 0 bases and J lost 5, with 13 bases in between. CDR3 DNA sequence: TGTGCCAGCAGTTACTCTACGATGGGGGCGGAGACCCAGTACTTC. Encoded protein: CASSYSTMGAETQYF.

The chain carries TRBV10-3 and TRBJ2-3, with 13 bases identical to TRBD2. This CDR3 comprises 15 residues. In germline, CDR1 is ENHRY, CDR2 SYGVKD. Trimming took 6 bases from V and 2 from J; bases not matched to a gene: 2. The CDR3 DNA sequence: TGTGCCATCAGGACTAGCGGGGGGATCACAGATACGCAGTATTTT. Its protein product is CAIRTSGGITDTQYF.

The CDR3: CASSEGGDLNTDTQYF. Here the CDR3 DNA reads TGTGCCAGCAGCGAGGGGGGAGACTTGAACACAGATACGCAGTATTTT. J is TRBJ2-3 and V is TRBV9, with D possibly being TRBD1 or TRBD2 (6 bases each). Between the trimmed V and J ends, which lost 3 bases and 2 bases, there was a span of 16 bases. Germline CDR1 SGDLS, CDR2 YYNGEE. The CDR3 is made up of 16 amino acids.

This clone was seen a few times. The chain has TRBV6-5 and TRBJ1-2, with D possibly being TRBD1 (6 bases). The CDR3 covers 12 residues. Trimming pared 4 bases from V and 8 bases from J, leaving 11 bases between. Germline V gene lookup returns CDR1 MNHEY and CDR2 SVGAGI. CDR3 protein: CASSSYREGYTF. The CDR3 coding sequence is TGTGCCAGCAGTTCTTACAGGGAGGGCTACACCTTC.

The rearrangement links TRBV7-2 to TRBJ1-1; the match to TRBD1 covers 7 bases. Germline CDR1 and CDR2: SGHTA and FQGNSA. This CDR3 spans 17 amino acids. The junction had 8 bases not matched to a gene; V was cut back by 1 base and J by 0 bases. CDR3 loop: CASSLELWGTVNTEAFF. CDR3 DNA: TGTGCCAGCAGCTTAGAACTCTGGGGGACAGTGAACACTGAAGCTTTCTTT.

V is TRBV7-9 and J is TRBJ1-4; D is ambiguous. From germline, CDR1 is SEHNR and CDR2 FQNEAQ (reference sequence). CDR3 length: 9 amino acids. Trimming shortened V by 5 bases and J by 14 bases, and 6 bases separated the two germline ends. DNA of the CDR3: TGTGCCAGCAGCCCGCCGCTGTTTTTT. Translating it yields CASSPPLFF.

The gene calls are TRBV21-1 and TRBJ2-7; the DNA was not compared with TRBD2, the D call given in the table. TRBV21-1 is classified as a pseudogene. The CDR3 totals 15 residues. The CDR3 protein is CASALSGAGVYEQYV. CDR3 DNA: TGTGCCAGCGCTCTCTCGGGGGCGGGGGTCTACGAGCAGTACGTC.

The gene calls are TRBV5-4 and TRBJ1-2; 8 bases are a match to TRBD1. Germline trimming cut 6 bases from V and 5 bases from J; bases unmatched to any gene: 9. The CDR3 extends over 14 amino acids. Germline CDR1 is SGHNT and CDR2 is YYREEE (reference sequence). In nucleotides, the CDR3 is TGTGCCAGCATTTCAGGGGGCGCGGGGTATGGCTACACCTTC. It translates to CASISGGAGYGYTF. Full variable domain (remainder filled in from reference TRBV5-4 and TRBJ1-2): ETGVTQSPTHLIKTRGQQVTLRCSSQSGHNTVSWYQQALGQGPQFIFQYYREEENGRGNFPPRFSGLQFPNYSSELNVNALELDDSALYLCASISGGAGYGYTFGSGTRLTVV.

The J gene is TRBJ1-3, the V gene TRBV28, with a possible D match to TRBD1 (6 bases). Germline CDR1 reads MDHEN; CDR2 reads SYDVKM. The CDR3 has 15 residues. V was clipped by 6 bases and J by 0 bases, with 12 bases between them. CDR3 region: CASSKGVFSGNTIYF. CDR3 in DNA: TGTGCCAGCAGCAAGGGGGTTTTCTCTGGAAACACCATATATTTT.

This clone was observed a single time. Germline and junction disagree at one end, which may indicate a read error. V and J are TRBV7-7 and TRBJ2-7; 7 nucleotides line up with TRBD1. The CDR3 sequence is 13 residues long. The germline gives CDR1 SSHAT, CDR2 FNYEAQ (reference sequence). The CDR3 reads CASSKDRAHEQYF. The DNA for the CDR3 is TGTGCTAGCAGTAAAGACAGGGCCCACGAGCAGTACTTC. The entire variable domain, with the rest obtained from reference TRBV7-7 and TRBJ2-7, is as follows: GAGVSQSPRYKVTKRGQDVTLRCDPISSHATLYWYQQALGQGPEFLTYFNYEAQPDKSGLPSDRFSAERPEGSISTLTIQRTEQRDSAMYRCASSKDRAHEQYFGPGTRLTVT.